This TCR beta chain derives from a study of T cell repertoires in cytomegalovirus infection (dated by TCRdb to the late 2010s). As for the study more broadly: Alongside well-studied HLA-B-restricted epitopes, the peptide stimulations were aimed at recently identified HLA-C-restricted CMV epitopes, whose presentation resists viral immunomodulation. The HLA type of each donor mattered for the analysis, because public TCR beta signatures pointed to carriage of CMV infection along with the matching HLA type.

V and J are truncated by 4 bases and 3 bases respectively, leaving an intervening sequence of 19 bases. According to the germline V gene (reference sequence), CDR1 reads SGHNT and CDR2 reads YYREEE. The CDR3 measures 16 amino acids from cysteine to phenylalanine. Kept here is only the CDR3 DNA, which spans 48 bases and is read in frame from base 1. This clonotype was detected only a few times. No cognate antigen has been identified for it. Base-call qualities are not available, and no considerably larger clone is one nucleotide away. The run used an Illumina HiSeq 1500. Through fastp at Q25 and MiXCR, TCRdb rebuilt clones from the public reads, retaining in-frame beta chains. Under each unique CDR3 protein, matching rows form one entry showing the most common genes and DNA. For this sample there are hundreds of thousands of distinct CDR3 sequences; around 30% appear just once. Of the sample, roughly an eighth is held by the ten largest clones.

The full study reports these points: In both this cohort and an independent roughly 400-donor cohort, the cumulative frequency of public TCR beta family members distinguished carriers of CMV infection plus the relevant HLA type. In the ex vivo response, HLA-C-restricted CMV-specific TCR beta clonotypes were dominant, and in two of eight donors the single most frequent clonotype came from this HLA-C-restricted group.

The treatment or condition label of this sample denotes: in vitro stimulation with specific CMV peptide epitopes to enrich CMV-specific T cells. This receptor chain uses TRBV5-4 and TRBJ2-5; possibly the D gene is TRBD1, per 6 matching bases. Sample: cultured CD8+ T cells from PBMCs, taken from culture after CMV antigen stimulation. The TCR was taken from a human donor in good health (CMV status not recorded). Some clones in this sample may be carry-over from other donors' samples. CDR3 reads: CASSPYLGAREETQYF. The nucleotides are TGTGCCAGCAGCCCCTATCTGGGGGCGAGGGAAGAGACCCAGTACTTC.